The 13 T cell receptor beta chains below all came from one sample that was sequenced in a study of blood T cell repertoires in COVID-19 (dated by TCRdb to between 2020 and 2021). Libraries were prepared through the immunoSEQ multiplex PCR assay. In its TCRdb copy, this immuneACCESS table keeps in-frame sequences only and misses some clones. Where compared with another copy, unresolved V genes explain less than half of these, and the others have no known cause. Recorded for this sample are about 200,000 clones; about 80% of them occurred a single time. Together, the top ten hold over 14% of the sample. Sequencing used PBMCs or T cells enriched from blood (not recorded which). The receptors come from a man in his forties or fifties who had recovered from COVID-19.

The genes are TRBV11-3 and TRBJ2-2; the D gene is possibly TRBD1 (5 bases). Deletions cut 3 bases from V and 3 bases from J, with 8 bases between. This CDR3 spans 14 amino acids. Germline V CDR1 and CDR2: SGHNT, YENEEA. The CDR3 region has the DNA TGTGCCAGCAGCTTTCAGGGCTACACCGGGGAGCTGTTTTTT. It specifies CASSFQGYTGELFF.

The chain is built from TRBV3-1 (or the pseudogene TRBV3-2) and TRBJ1-2; D gene ambiguous. The CDR3 length is 13 residues. CDR1 and CDR2 from the germline V gene are LGHDT and YNNKEL (reference sequence). Trimming took 3 bases from V and 8 from J, leaving 13 bases between them. As DNA, the CDR3 is TGTGCCAGCAGCCACTATAACCGCGGAGGCTACACCTTC. It yields the protein CASSHYNRGGYTF.

CDR3 bases: TGTGCCAGCAGCTTAACCGGGAACTCCTACAATGAGCAGTTCTTC. As protein: CASSLTGNSYNEQFF. V gene TRBV7-3 combines with J gene TRBJ2-1; TRBD2 might be the D (5 bases). Trimming took off 0 bases at V and 0 bases at J, with 6 bases between the two ends. Germline V gene sequence: CDR1 SGHTA, CDR2 FQGTGA. This CDR3 has 15 residues.

This clone was detected only once. The V and J genes are TRBV5-1 and TRBJ2-7; TRBD1 aligns across 8 bases. In germline, CDR1 is SGHRS, CDR2 YFSETQ. This CDR3 spans 15 amino acids. V lost 0 bases and J lost 3; bases outside the gene matches: 5. The CDR3 reads CASSLEGTGRYEQYF. As DNA, the CDR3 is TGCGCCAGCAGCTTGGAAGGGACAGGCCGCTACGAGCAGTACTTC.

This rearrangement joins TRBV18 to TRBJ1-2; 7 bases are a match to TRBD1. The J segment lost 4 bases and the V segment lost 3 bases, leaving 5 bases of the junction unmatched. This CDR3 is 14 amino acids long. Germline loops: CDR1 KGHSH, CDR2 LQKENI. This CDR3 is CASSPDRNLYGYTF. The CDR3 DNA reads as TGTGCCAGCTCACCGGACAGGAACCTCTATGGCTACACCTTC.

This chain joins TRBV7-3 and TRBJ1-1; D uncertain. The CDR3 is 13 amino acids. CDR1 and CDR2 (germline): SGHTA, FQGTGA. The V end was cut by 5 bases, the J end by 1 base, with 8 bases between. The CDR3 DNA reads TGTGCCAGCAGCATCACACCGAACACTGAAGCTTTCTTT. It is translated as CASSITPNTEAFF. The full variable domain, completed using reference TRBV7-3 and TRBJ1-1, is GAGVSQTPSNKVTEKGKYVELRCDPISGHTALYWYRQSLGQGPEFLIYFQGTGAADDSGLPNDRFFAVRPEGSVSTLKIQRTERGDSAVYLCASSITPNTEAFFGQGTRLTVV.

This chain uses TRBV14 with TRBJ2-2, with D perhaps TRBD1 (5 bases). Germline V CDR1 and CDR2: SGHDN, FVKESK. This CDR3 is built from 15 residues. V was cut by 4 bases and J by 0 bases, with 9 bases left in between. The CDR3: CASSLRTTNTGELFF. The CDR3 bases are TGTGCCAGCAGCCTACGGACAACGAACACCGGGGAGCTGTTTTTT.

V is TRBV28 and J is TRBJ1-5, with a possible D match to TRBD1 (6 bases). Trimming took 5 bases from V and 11 from J, leaving 10 bases between them. The CDR3 has 11 amino acids. Looked up from germline, CDR1 is MDHEN and CDR2 is SYDVKM. The CDR3 DNA follows: TGTGCCAGCAGTGACAGGTGGTCCCAGCATTTT. This gives the protein CASSDRWSQHF.

A few counts support this clone. The chain recombines TRBV29-1 with TRBJ1-3; D call uncertain. The V end lost 5 bases, the J end lost 7 bases, and 15 bases lay between the germline ends. The CDR3 loop spans 13 amino acids. Per germline, CDR1 SQVTM and CDR2 ANQGSEA. CDR3 nucleotides: TGCAGCGTTCGGACCACCGGAGGGAACACCATATATTTT. It codes for CSVRTTGGNTIYF.

This clone has just a few counts. The chain links TRBV7-3 to TRBJ2-7; 11 bases agree with TRBD2. Trimming cost V 1 base and J 2 bases; bases outside gene matches: 10. Germline V gene lookup returns CDR1 SGHTA and CDR2 FQGTGA. CDR3 length: 18 residues. CDR3 residues: CASSLNPPTSGTPYEQYF. In DNA form, the CDR3 reads TGTGCCAGCAGCTTAAATCCCCCGACTAGCGGGACGCCCTACGAGCAGTACTTC.

Here the CDR3 reads CASSSREGGDTQYF. The CDR3 DNA sequence: TGTGCCAGCAGTTCCCGGGAAGGCGGGGATACGCAGTATTTT. V is TRBV6-5 and J is TRBJ2-3; possible D gene TRBD2, 5 bases. CDR1 and CDR2 from the germline V gene are MNHEY and SVGAGI. V was shortened by 4 bases and J by 6 bases, with 14 bases between the two germline ends. The CDR3 loop spans 14 amino acids.

V is TRBV7-2 and J is TRBJ2-3; TRBD1 agrees at 7 bases. J was trimmed by 6 bases and V by 5 bases; bases with no gene match: 8. The CDR3 has 14 residues. Germline CDR1 SGHTA, CDR2 FQGNSA. The CDR3 spells CASSQTTGIDTQYF. The CDR3, as DNA: TGTGCCAGCAGCCAAACGACAGGGATCGATACGCAGTATTTT.

Only a few counts were recorded for this clone. The chain combines TRBV30 with TRBJ1-1; 10 nucleotides line up with TRBD1. Germline values: CDR1 GTSNPN, CDR2 SVGIG (reference sequence). This CDR3 has 15 residues. V trimming: 8 bases; J trimming: 0 bases; junction bases outside the gene matches: 9. CDR3 DNA sequence: TGTGCCCGCAGAAGACAGGGGGCAGTGAACACTGAAGCTTTCTTT. Protein sequence: CARRRQGAVNTEAFF.